This TCR beta chain was recorded in a study of Ad26.COV2.S vaccination and SARS-CoV-2 variants. Study-level background: By the intramuscular route, Ad26.COV2.S was given once, or twice 56 days apart.

The treatment is: roughly 19 received Ad26.COV2.S at low or high dose, single or two shots; roughly five received placebo; per-sample allocation not given. After the first vaccine or placebo injection, samples were drawn on day 63. This Boston cohort included adults aged 18-55 years. Sequenced by immunoSEQ multiplex PCR; TCRdb stores in-frame clones only, minus some. The sample has about 350,000 clones; about 89% are singletons. V shed 1 base and J 0 bases; nucleotides not matched to a gene: 4. The CDR3 runs to 15 residues. Germline assignment: CDR1 SGHRS and CDR2 YFSETQ. This sequence joins TRBV5-1 and TRBJ2-7, with 7 bases lining up with TRBD2. The clonotype originates from a person between 18 and 65 years old who received the Ad26.COV2.S COVID-19 vaccine or a placebo. This sample comprised peripheral blood, obtained in a trial of Ad26.COV2.S vaccine versus placebo. CDR3 in amino acids: CASSLRSGVSYEQYF. As DNA, the CDR3 is TGCGCCAGCAGCTTGCGGAGCGGGGTCTCCTACGAGCAGTACTTC.